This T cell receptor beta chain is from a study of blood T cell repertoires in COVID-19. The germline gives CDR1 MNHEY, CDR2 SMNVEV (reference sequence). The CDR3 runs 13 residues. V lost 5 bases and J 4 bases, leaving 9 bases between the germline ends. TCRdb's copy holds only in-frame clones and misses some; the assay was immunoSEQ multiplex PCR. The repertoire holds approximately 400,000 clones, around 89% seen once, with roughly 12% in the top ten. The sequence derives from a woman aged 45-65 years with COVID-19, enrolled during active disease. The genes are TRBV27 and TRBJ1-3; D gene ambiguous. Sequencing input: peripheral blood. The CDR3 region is CASSESLGNTIYF. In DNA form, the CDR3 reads TGTGCCAGCAGTGAGAGTCTGGGAAACACCATATATTTT.